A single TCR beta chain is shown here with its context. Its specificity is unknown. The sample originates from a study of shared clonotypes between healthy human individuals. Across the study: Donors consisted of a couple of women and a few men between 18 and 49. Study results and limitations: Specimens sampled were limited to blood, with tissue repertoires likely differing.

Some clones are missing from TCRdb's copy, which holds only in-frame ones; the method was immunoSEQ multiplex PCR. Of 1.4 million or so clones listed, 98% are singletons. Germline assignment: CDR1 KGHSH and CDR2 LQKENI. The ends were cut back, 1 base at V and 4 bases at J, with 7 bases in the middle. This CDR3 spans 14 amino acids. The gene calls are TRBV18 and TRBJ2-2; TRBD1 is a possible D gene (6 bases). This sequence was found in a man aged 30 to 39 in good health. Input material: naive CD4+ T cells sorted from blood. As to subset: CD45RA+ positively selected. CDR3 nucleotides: TGTGCCAGCTCACCACAGGGGGTCACCGGGGAGCTGTTTTTT. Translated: CASSPQGVTGELFF.